One TCR beta chain is described in this entry. The antigen remains undetermined. The sample belongs to a study of a mutant IDH1 vaccine in newly diagnosed glioma. Study overall: Sex among treated patients split about 60% male, about 38% female; mean age was roughly 40 years. Those enrolled had earlier been treated with radiotherapy, temozolomide, or both, mostly both.

Time point: baseline, week 1 (first vaccination visit). Specified treatment: pre-vaccination baseline after standard-of-care therapy. The study, taken as a whole, reports: Seemingly, pseudoprogression had no relation to changes in the top peripheral T cell clonotypes.

This table comes from immunoSEQ multiplex PCR, and its TCRdb copy is limited to in-frame clones, with some not included. The sample holds roughly 41,000 clones; roughly 78% are singletons and the top ten take roughly 9%. Germline CDR1 and CDR2: ENHRY and SYGVKD. The CDR3 sequence is 16 residues long. Trimming left V 0 bases short and J 8 bases short, with 17 bases between. The sequenced sample was PBMCs, obtained from a glioma patient treated with radiotherapy, temozolomide or both. J is TRBJ2-1 and V is TRBV10-3; D may be TRBD2 (7 bases). The receptor comes from a man aged 35 to 55 with glioma. Some clones in this sample may be carry-over from other donors' samples. The CDR3 region has the DNA TGTGCCATCAGTGAGTCCTCGGGGGGCGGTATGGATGAGCAGTTCTTC. It specifies CAISESSGGGMDEQFF.